The present entry profiles one T cell receptor (beta chain) with its context. What it recognizes is unknown. Germline assignment: CDR1 ENHRY and CDR2 SYGVKD. The V end lost 6 bases, the J end lost 7 bases, and 13 bases lay between the germline ends. The CDR3 extends over 13 amino acids. This entry belongs to a study of somatic mutations in cytotoxic T cells in rheumatoid arthritis. Looking at the study overall: An approximately 27 ml EDTA sample of patient blood was drawn right after diagnosis, before any treatment. T-cell populations stained with V beta antibodies were in some cases flow-sorted at nearly 100% purity, including V beta1+ cells that were sequenced for TCRB.

General observations from the study: The largest CD8+ clone made up over 20% of CD8+ cells in about an eighth of the 65 patients. Researchers did not know the antigen targets of the expanded CD8+ clones.

Repertoires were generated with immunoSEQ multiplex PCR, while TCRdb's copy carries only in-frame clones and drops some. The data show about 19,000 clones, roughly 77% seen once. The V call is TRBV10-3, the J call TRBJ1-5; D is unclear. This TCR came from an adult with rheumatoid arthritis. Specimen: CD8+ T cells sorted from blood. CDR3 nucleotide sequence: TGTGCCATCAGGAAGGGAAGGGCGCAGCCCCAGCATTTT. Translation gives CAIRKGRAQPQHF.